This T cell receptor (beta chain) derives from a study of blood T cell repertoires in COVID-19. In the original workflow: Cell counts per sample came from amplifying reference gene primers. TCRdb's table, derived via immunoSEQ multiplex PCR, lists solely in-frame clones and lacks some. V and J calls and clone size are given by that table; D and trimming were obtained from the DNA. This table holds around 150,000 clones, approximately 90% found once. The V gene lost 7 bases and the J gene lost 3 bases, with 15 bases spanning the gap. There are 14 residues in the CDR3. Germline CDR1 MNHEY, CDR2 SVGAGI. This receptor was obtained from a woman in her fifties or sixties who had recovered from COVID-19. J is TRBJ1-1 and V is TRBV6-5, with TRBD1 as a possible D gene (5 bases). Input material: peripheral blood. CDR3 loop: CASTDMGGDTEAFF. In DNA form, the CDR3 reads TGTGCCAGCACCGACATGGGGGGAGACACTGAAGCTTTCTTT.